This T cell receptor (beta chain) comes out of a study of blood T cell repertoires in COVID-19. Assay used: immunoSEQ multiplex PCR; TCRdb lists only in-frame clones, some missing. The table has over 80,000 clones, around 83% seen once. The CDR3 length is 11 residues. Germline V gene lookup returns CDR1 DFQATT and CDR2 SNEGSKA (reference sequence). The V and J ends lost 6 bases and 9 bases respectively, with 12 bases between them. The sequenced sample was peripheral blood. The clonotype comes from a woman in her sixties with acute or convalescent COVID-19. V is TRBV20-1 and J is TRBJ2-1, with D perhaps matching TRBD2 (5 bases). The CDR3 DNA is TGCAGTGCCGTCCGGGGAACTGAGCAGTTCTTC. As protein: CSAVRGTEQFF.